This T cell receptor beta chain was captured in a study of T cell changes during pregnancy in multiple sclerosis. Trimming cost V 5 bases and J 5 bases, with 9 bases left between them. CDR1 is KGHSH, CDR2 LQKENI, per germline. The CDR3 has 12 residues. Sequenced by immunoSEQ multiplex PCR; TCRdb stores in-frame clones only, minus some. The table has 40,000 to 50,000 clones, roughly nine tenths seen once. Sequencing used CD8+ T cells from peripheral blood mononuclear cells, obtained after pregnancy. The sequence was obtained from a female donor with multiple sclerosis, enrolled in a pregnancy study. The chain combines TRBV18 with TRBJ1-1; perhaps TRBD1 as D (6 bases). CDR3 coding DNA: TGTGCCAGCTCAAACAGGGATACTGAAGCTTTCTTT. Its translation is CASSNRDTEAFF.